One and the same sample provided the 16 T cell receptor beta chains below, sequenced in a study of T cells in Graves' hyperthyroidism and ophthalmopathy (dated by TCRdb to about 2019). Receptor amplification or capture employed multiplex PCR. TCRdb names Illumina HiSeq 2000 as the instrument used. Amplification of TCR beta CDR3 regions was carried out from RNA transcripts. For the first round of RT-PCR on the TCR CDR3, the HTBI primer set was used together with the Qiagen OneStep RT-PCR kit. TCRdb reprocessing: public reads trimmed at Q25 with fastp, clones called with MiXCR, in-frame beta chains kept. Each record represents a unique CDR3 protein, reported with the most common genes and DNA among its rows. This sample lists roughly 570,000 distinct CDR3 sequences; approximately 14% were detected once. The top ten clones comprise under 8% of the sample. The sample comprised blood. These receptors all stem from a young woman with Graves' hyperthyroidism.

With regard to this clonotype: This may be a read error, as it is one base from a much larger clone. The chain recombines TRBV6-2 or TRBV6-3 with TRBJ2-1; D may be TRBD2 (6 bases). The germline V and J ends were trimmed by 7 bases and 6 bases, with 16 bases remaining between them. CDR3 length: 14 residues. From germline, CDR1 is MNHEY and CDR2 SVGEGT. This chain's CDR3 is CASTPGGPGNEQFF. Written as DNA, the CDR3 is TGTGCCAGCACACCAGGAGGGCCCGGCAATGAGCAGTTCTTC.

As to this clonotype: This may be a read error: a much more frequent sequence differs by one nucleotide. The chain carries TRBV30 and TRBJ1-1, with D tentatively TRBD1 (6 bases). Germline V CDR1 and CDR2: GTSNPN, SVGIG (reference sequence). The CDR3 consists of 14 residues. As DNA, the CDR3 is TGTGCCTGGAGTCTCCGACATGGGGACACTGAAGCTCTCTTT. Protein product: CAWSLRHGDTEALF.

This clonotype was found a few times. The chain links TRBV9 to TRBJ2-6; D unclear. This CDR3 spans 18 amino acids. Trimming stripped 2 bases from V and 0 bases from J, with 15 bases between. Germline loops: CDR1 SGDLS, CDR2 YYNGEE. CDR3 loop: CASSVVASPFSGANVLTF. CDR3 in DNA: TGTGCCAGCAGCGTTGTGGCGTCCCCCTTCTCTGGGGCCAACGTCCTGACTTTC.

Many counts were recorded for this clonotype. The rearrangement links TRBV28 to TRBJ2-3; D may be TRBD2 (5 bases). Germline CDR1 reads MDHEN; CDR2 reads SYDVKM. The V end lost 5 bases, the J end lost 3 bases, and 12 bases lay between the germline ends. The CDR3 has 14 residues. CDR3 sequence reads: CASSLWTGTDTQYF. Written as DNA, the CDR3 is TGTGCCAGCAGTCTTTGGACGGGAACAGATACGCAGTATTTT.

This clonotype was detected ten times or more. The rearrangement links TRBV3-1 to TRBJ2-7; 10 bases align to TRBD1. Trimming cost V 3 bases and J 3 bases; bases outside gene matches: 2. CDR1 LGHDT and CDR2 YNNKEL come from the germline V gene (reference sequence). The CDR3 totals 14 residues. CDR3 residues: CASSQGQGIYEQYF. CDR3 coding DNA: TGTGCCAGCAGCCAGGGACAGGGGATCTACGAGCAGTACTTC.

This clonotype was detected a few times. CDR3 loop: CASSLEGRISGNTIYF. The CDR3 nucleotides are TGCGCCAGCAGCTTAGAAGGACGGATCTCTGGAAACACCATATATTTT. This chain joins TRBV5-1 and TRBJ1-3; D ambiguous. This CDR3 is 16 amino acids long. V lost 2 bases and J 0 bases, leaving 12 bases between the germline ends. CDR1 and CDR2 from the germline V gene are SGHRS and YFSETQ. Filled out from reference TRBV5-1 and TRBJ1-3, the complete variable domain reads KAGVTQTPRYLIKTRGQQVTLSCSPISGHRSVSWYQQTPGQGLQFLFEYFSETQRNKGNFPGRFSGRQFSNSRSEMNVSTLELGDSALYLCASSLEGRISGNTIYFGEGSWLTVV.

The chain is built from TRBV24-1 and TRBJ2-7; possible D gene TRBD2, 5 bases. The CDR3 is 13 amino acids. The germline gives CDR1 KGHDR, CDR2 SFDVKD. Trimming cost V 4 bases and J 4 bases, with 10 bases left between them. The CDR3 sequence: CATSDKEGYEQYF. DNA for the CDR3: TGTGCCACCAGTGACAAAGAGGGTTACGAGCAGTACTTC.

This clonotype was observed a handful of times. This chain connects TRBV7-9 to TRBJ2-1, with TRBD2 matching over 12 bases. The germline V gene has CDR1 SEHNR and CDR2 FQNEAQ (reference sequence). This CDR3 is built from 18 residues. The V segment lost 5 bases and the J segment 3 bases; nucleotides outside the gene matches: 11. This chain's CDR3 is CASSPTSGSPRDYNEQFF. DNA of the CDR3: TGTGCCAGCAGCCCGACTAGCGGGAGTCCGCGCGACTACAATGAGCAGTTCTTC. Drawing the rest from reference TRBV7-9 and TRBJ2-1, the complete variable domain is DTGVSQNPRHKITKRGQNVTFRCDPISEHNRLYWYRQTLGQGPEFLTYFQNEAQLEKSRLLSDRFSAERPKGSFSTLEIQRTEQGDSAMYLCASSPTSGSPRDYNEQFFGPGTRLTVL.

This chain joins TRBV6-6 and TRBJ1-4; perhaps TRBD1 as D (6 bases). The germline CDR1 and CDR2 sequences are MNHNY and SVGAGI (reference sequence). CDR3 length: 17 residues. V was shortened by 0 bases and J by 8 bases, with 19 bases between the two germline ends. CDR3 bases: TGTGCCAGCAGTTACTCGAGCCCACCGGGGGCGGGGGAAAAACTGTTTTTT. It codes for CASSYSSPPGAGEKLFF.

This clonotype was seen at least ten times. The V gene is TRBV28, the J gene TRBJ1-1, with D maybe TRBD1 (5 bases). From germline, CDR1 is MDHEN and CDR2 SYDVKM. V lost 7 bases to trimming and J lost 3 bases, with 18 bases between them. The CDR3 spans 15 residues. CDR3 sequence: CASNFGGDVHTEAFF. The CDR3 DNA sequence: TGTGCCAGCAATTTCGGCGGGGACGTACACACTGAAGCTTTCTTT.

This clonotype has at least ten counts. The chain links TRBV2 to TRBJ2-3; D call uncertain. This CDR3 comprises 11 residues. Trimming left V 1 base short and J 7 bases short, with 3 bases between. Per the germline V gene, CDR1 is SNHLY and CDR2 is FYNNEI. The CDR3 sequence is CASSEENTQYF. The CDR3 DNA is TGTGCCAGCAGTGAAGAAAATACGCAGTATTTT.

In its sample, this clonotype was seen many times. V usage is TRBV3-1 and J usage is TRBJ2-7; TRBD2 matches 9 bases. This CDR3 is built from 15 residues. Trimming at V came to 4 bases and at J to 1 base, leaving 5 bases not matched to a gene. Germline V CDR1 and CDR2: LGHDT, YNNKEL (reference sequence). The CDR3 DNA sequence: TGTGCCAGCAGCCTAGCGACTAGCGGTTCCTACGAGCAGTACTTC. Its protein product is CASSLATSGSYEQYF.

DNA of the CDR3: TGCGCCAGCAGCTTATCAGGGGATTGGGTAGAGACCCAGTACTTC. Translation: CASSLSGDWVETQYF. The chain is built from TRBV5-1 and TRBJ2-5; possibly TRBD1 for D (6 bases). The V gene lost 2 bases and the J gene lost 4 bases, with 15 bases spanning the gap. CDR1 is SGHRS, CDR2 YFSETQ, per germline. The CDR3 loop spans 15 amino acids.

This clonotype came up a few times. This chain links TRBV5-6 with TRBJ2-3; D is unclear. V gave up 4 bases and J gave up 8 bases, with 11 bases separating them. The CDR3 length is 12 residues. Germline assignment: CDR1 SGHDT and CDR2 YYEEEE. The CDR3 coding sequence is TGTGCCAGCAGCAACCCGGTAGCTACGCAGTATTTT. Translating gives CASSNPVATQYF.

This clonotype was recorded a few times. The chain carries TRBV20-1 and TRBJ1-3; TRBD1 agrees at 9 bases. The ends lost 5 bases at V and 4 bases at J; junction bases unmatched: 6. Germline V lookup: CDR1 DFQATT, CDR2 SNEGSKA (reference sequence). This CDR3 is built from 14 residues. The CDR3 sequence: CSAGPGQGGNTIYF. CDR3 in DNA: TGCAGTGCTGGGCCGGGACAGGGAGGAAACACCATATATTTT.

This sequence joins TRBV6-2 or TRBV6-3 and TRBJ2-4, with a possible D match to TRBD1 (6 bases). The ends were cut back, 9 bases at V and 3 bases at J, with 21 bases in the middle. The CDR3 contains 16 residues. Germline CDR1 and CDR2: MNHEY and SVGEGT. The CDR3 loop is CASSYPYRDNKNIQYF. CDR3 bases: TGTGCCAGTTCTTACCCTTACCGGGACAACAAAAACATTCAGTACTTC.